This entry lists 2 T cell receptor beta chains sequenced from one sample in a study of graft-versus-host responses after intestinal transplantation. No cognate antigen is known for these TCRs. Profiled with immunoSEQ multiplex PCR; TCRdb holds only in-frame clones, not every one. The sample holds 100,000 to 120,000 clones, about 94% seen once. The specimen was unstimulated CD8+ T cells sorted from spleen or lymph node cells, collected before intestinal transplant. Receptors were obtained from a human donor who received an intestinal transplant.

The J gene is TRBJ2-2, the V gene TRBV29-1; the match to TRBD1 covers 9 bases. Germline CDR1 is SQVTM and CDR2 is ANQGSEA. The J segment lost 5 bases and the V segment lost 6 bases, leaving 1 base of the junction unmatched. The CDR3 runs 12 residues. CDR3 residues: CSVTGGTGELFF. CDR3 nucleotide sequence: TGCAGCGTGACAGGGGGAACCGGGGAGCTGTTTTTT.

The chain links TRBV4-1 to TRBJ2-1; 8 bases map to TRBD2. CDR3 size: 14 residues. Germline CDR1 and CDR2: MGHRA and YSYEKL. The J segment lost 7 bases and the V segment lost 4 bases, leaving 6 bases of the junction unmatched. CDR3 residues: CASSLGLGRNEQFF. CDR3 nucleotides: TGCGCCAGCAGCCTGGGACTAGGTCGGAATGAGCAGTTCTTC.